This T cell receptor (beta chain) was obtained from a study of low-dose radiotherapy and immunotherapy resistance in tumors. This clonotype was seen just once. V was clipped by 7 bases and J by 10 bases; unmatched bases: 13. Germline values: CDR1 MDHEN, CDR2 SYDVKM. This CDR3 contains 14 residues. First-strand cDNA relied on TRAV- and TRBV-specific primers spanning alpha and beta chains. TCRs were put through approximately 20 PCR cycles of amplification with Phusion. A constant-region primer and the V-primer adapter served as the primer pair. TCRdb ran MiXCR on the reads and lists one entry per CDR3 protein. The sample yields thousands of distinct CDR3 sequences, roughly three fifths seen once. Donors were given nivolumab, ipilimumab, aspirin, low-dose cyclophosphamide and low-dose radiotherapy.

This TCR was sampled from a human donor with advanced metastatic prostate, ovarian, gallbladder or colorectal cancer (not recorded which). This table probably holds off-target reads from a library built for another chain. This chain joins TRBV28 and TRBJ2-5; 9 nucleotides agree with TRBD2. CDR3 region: CASTMGLAGRGQYF. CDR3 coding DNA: TGTGCCAGCACCATGGGGCTAGCGGGAAGAGGCCAGTACTTC.